A single sample gave rise to the 8 T cell receptor beta chains below, sequenced in a study of T-cell memory formation after mild COVID-19. Each CDR3 protein gets one entry after TCRdb re-called the 5' RACE reads with MiXCR. The table shows over 350,000 distinct CDR3 sequences, with approximately 15% occurring only once. Sequencing was carried out using PBMCs or a T cell subset sorted from them (not recorded which). All receptors come from a man aged 18 to 29 who had mild COVID-19 (a few samples of this study predate the infection). Cell type and time point are not known.

V is TRBV20-1 and J is TRBJ2-1, with D possibly matching TRBD1 (6 bases). V lost 4 bases, J lost 8 bases, and 27 bases lay in between. The germline CDR1 and CDR2 sequences are DFQATT and SNEGSKA (reference sequence). This CDR3 has 17 amino acids. CDR3 loop: CSATSPTGRLPGDEQFF. CDR3 in DNA: TGCAGTGCTACGTCCCCGACAGGCCGTCTTCCAGGGGATGAGCAGTTCTTC.

This clonotype was found a few times. The chain is built from TRBV24-1 and TRBJ2-5, with a tentative D call TRBD2 (5 bases). The CDR3 is made up of 13 amino acids. The V gene lost 4 bases and the J gene lost 5 bases, with 10 bases spanning the gap. CDR1 KGHDR and CDR2 SFDVKD come from the germline V gene. The CDR3 is CATSERTGETQYF. As DNA, the CDR3 is TGTGCCACCAGTGAGAGGACGGGGGAGACCCAGTACTTC.

This clonotype was detected only a few times. This chain uses TRBV14 with TRBJ2-1, with D possibly being TRBD1 (6 bases). Germline CDR1 is SGHDN and CDR2 is FVKESK. This CDR3 region has 15 residues. V was shortened by 4 bases and J by 4 bases, with 14 bases between the two germline ends. CDR3 nucleotide sequence: TGTGCCAGCAGCCCACGGGACAAGGGTTACAATGAGCAGTTCTTC. Protein sequence: CASSPRDKGYNEQFF.

The J gene is TRBJ2-3, the V gene TRBV7-2; a possible D gene is TRBD1 (6 bases). V was pared by 6 bases and J by 0 bases, with 13 bases between. CDR3 size: 15 residues. Germline V gene sequence: CDR1 SGHTA, CDR2 FQGNSA. The CDR3 region has the DNA TGTGCCAGCAGTCGGACAGTTTCTAGCACAGATACGCAGTATTTT. Its protein is CASSRTVSSTDTQYF.

This clonotype occurred a few times. CDR3 DNA: TGCGCCAGCAGCTTGGAGGGACAGGGGGGCTATGGCTACACCTTC. Protein product: CASSLEGQGGYGYTF. The rearrangement uses TRBV5-1 and TRBJ1-2; 11 nucleotides agree with TRBD1. CDR3 length: 15 amino acids. Germline V CDR1 and CDR2: SGHRS, YFSETQ. Trimming cost V 0 bases and J 4 bases; bases outside gene matches: 2.

This clonotype was detected a few times. This chain joins TRBV7-2 and TRBJ2-1; 8 bases agree with TRBD1. V lost 6 bases to trimming and J lost 2 bases; unmatched junction nucleotides: 6. Germline V gene lookup returns CDR1 SGHTA and CDR2 FQGNSA. The CDR3 spans 15 residues. The CDR3 nucleotides read TGTGCCAGCAGGCGTGACAGGGGAGCCTACAATGAGCAGTTCTTC. Amino acid sequence: CASRRDRGAYNEQFF.

The V call is TRBV4-2, the J call TRBJ2-3; D is possibly TRBD1 or TRBD2 (5 bases each). Germline V gives CDR1 LGHNA, CDR2 YNFKEQ. Trimming cost V 3 bases and J 2 bases, with 12 bases left between them. The CDR3 totals 15 residues. The CDR3 spells CASSQGDGNTDTQYF. The CDR3 DNA follows: TGTGCCAGCAGCCAGGGGGACGGGAACACAGATACGCAGTATTTT.

The V and J genes are TRBV7-2 and TRBJ1-1; D is ambiguous. V lost 1 base and J lost 4, with 10 bases in between. This CDR3 is 14 amino acids long. Per the germline V gene, CDR1 is SGHTA and CDR2 is FQGNSA. This chain's CDR3 is CASSLGGKGTEAFF. For the CDR3, the DNA is TGTGCCAGCAGCTTAGGGGGTAAAGGCACTGAAGCTTTCTTT.